These 16 T cell receptor beta chains came from one sample sequenced in a study of T cell repertoires in cytomegalovirus infection. TCRdb reprocessed the reads via MiXCR and lists one record per CDR3 protein. Of roughly 120,000 distinct CDR3 sequences listed, roughly 32% were seen once; the top ten hold around three fifths. Their target antigens are unknown. The sample was CD8+ T cells from cultured PBMCs, taken from culture after CMV antigen stimulation. The source is a human donor in good health (CMV status not recorded). Some clones in this sample may be carry-over from other donors' samples.

The chain recombines TRBV19 with TRBJ2-5, with D possibly being TRBD2 (5 bases). CDR3 length equals 13 residues. Germline lookup yields CDR1 LNHDA and CDR2 SQIVND (reference sequence). V lost 8 bases and J 3 bases, leaving 13 bases between the germline ends. The CDR3 loop reads CASRRSGEETQYF. CDR3 DNA sequence: TGTGCCAGTCGGCGTTCCGGGGAAGAGACCCAGTACTTC.

This clonotype was recorded at least ten times. The V call is TRBV7-6, the J call TRBJ2-7; D not resolved. CDR1 is SGHVS and CDR2 is FNYEAQ in the germline V gene. This CDR3 is built from 13 residues. Trimming cost V 1 base and J 3 bases, with 7 bases left between them. CDR3 amino acids: CASSLGGDYEQYF. The DNA for the CDR3 is TGTGCCAGCAGCTTAGGCGGCGACTACGAGCAGTACTTC.

The chain employs TRBV11-3 and TRBJ2-2, with D perhaps TRBD2 (5 bases). Trimming pared 0 bases from V and 6 bases from J, leaving 8 bases between. The CDR3 totals 14 residues. Germline-derived CDR1 and CDR2 are SGHNT and YENEEA. The CDR3 spells CASSLEGRAGELFF. The CDR3, as DNA: TGTGCCAGCAGCTTAGAGGGGAGAGCCGGGGAGCTGTTTTTT. The whole variable domain, remainder taken from reference TRBV11-3 and TRBJ2-2, is EAGVVQSPRYKIIEKKQPVAFWCNPISGHNTLYWYLQNLGQGPELLIRYENEEAVDDSQLPKDRFSAERLKGVDSTLKIQPAELGDSAVYLCASSLEGRAGELFFGEGSRLTVL.

This clonotype turned up a few times. The gene calls are TRBV12-3 or TRBV12-4 and TRBJ2-7; 10 positions agree with TRBD1. V trimming: 6 bases; J trimming: 5 bases; junction bases outside the gene matches: 7. The length of the CDR3 is 14 residues. The CDR3 DNA is TGTGCCAGCAGACCCGGGACAGGGGCCAACGAGCAGTACTTC. Translating gives CASRPGTGANEQYF.

This chain joins TRBV24-1 and TRBJ2-2; no clear D gene. V was shortened by 4 bases and J by 1 base, with 9 bases between the two germline ends. The CDR3 extends over 15 amino acids. In germline, CDR1 is KGHDR, CDR2 SFDVKD. This chain's CDR3 is CATSDGVWNTGELFF. CDR3 sequence (DNA): TGTGCCACCAGTGACGGAGTTTGGAACACCGGGGAGCTGTTTTTT.

The chain combines TRBV4-1 with TRBJ1-1; possibly TRBD1 for D (5 bases). V lost 5 bases and J 4 bases, leaving 17 bases between the germline ends. The CDR3 has 15 residues. The germline CDR1 and CDR2 sequences are MGHRA and YSYEKL. This CDR3 is CASSYSGLGGTEAFF. CDR3 bases: TGCGCCAGCAGCTACTCCGGTCTTGGGGGCACTGAAGCTTTCTTT.

This rearrangement joins TRBV7-2 to TRBJ2-3, with a tentative D call TRBD1 (5 bases). The germline V gene has CDR1 SGHTA and CDR2 FQGNSA. V lost 3 bases, J lost 2 bases, and 18 bases lay in between. The CDR3 spans 17 residues. CDR3 nucleotide sequence: TGTGCCAGCAGCTTTAGGGGAATAGAGGTCATCACAGATACGCAGTATTTT. Residues: CASSFRGIEVITDTQYF.

This clonotype was detected only a few times. This chain uses TRBV7-9 with TRBJ2-7; D call uncertain. The germline CDR1 and CDR2 sequences are SEHNR and FQNEAQ (reference sequence). Trimming took 5 bases from V and 7 from J, leaving 15 bases between them. This CDR3 is 13 amino acids long. The CDR3 DNA follows: TGTGCCAGCAGCCCGGACGGATTGGGGGAGCAGTACTTC. Its translation is CASSPDGLGEQYF.

This clonotype was detected a few times. The rearrangement uses TRBV5-4 and TRBJ2-5; TRBD2 matches 13 bases. This CDR3 has 16 amino acids. Germline V gives CDR1 SGHNT, CDR2 YYREEE (reference sequence). With V trimmed by 3 bases and J by 5 bases, 7 bases remained unmatched. Here the CDR3 reads CASSSGTSGVIETQYF. The CDR3 bases are TGTGCCAGCAGCTCCGGGACTAGCGGGGTGATTGAGACCCAGTACTTC. The full variable domain, with the rest looked up from reference TRBV5-4 and TRBJ2-5, is ETGVTQSPTHLIKTRGQQVTLRCSSQSGHNTVSWYQQALGQGPQFIFQYYREEENGRGNFPPRFSGLQFPNYSSELNVNALELDDSALYLCASSSGTSGVIETQYFGPGTRLLVL.

The chain couples TRBV3-1 to TRBJ2-7; no clear D. There are 15 residues in the CDR3. V shed 0 bases and J shed 3 bases, with 12 bases lying between them. The germline V gene has CDR1 LGHDT and CDR2 YNNKEL (reference sequence). CDR3 DNA: TGTGCCAGCAGCCAAGATAGGCCCCCGAACTACGAGCAGTACTTC. Translated: CASSQDRPPNYEQYF.

This clonotype showed up just a few times. The rearrangement uses TRBV14 and TRBJ2-7; TRBD2 agrees at 10 bases. Germline V gene sequence: CDR1 SGHDN, CDR2 FVKESK. This CDR3 comprises 16 residues. The J segment lost 3 bases and the V segment lost 0 bases, leaving 5 bases of the junction unmatched. The CDR3 DNA follows: TGTGCCAGCAGCCAAGAAGTAGGACTAGCGGTCTACGAGCAGTACTTC. This gives the protein CASSQEVGLAVYEQYF.

V gene TRBV20-1 combines with J gene TRBJ2-7, with 10 bases lining up with TRBD2. The CDR3 extends over 15 amino acids. V shed 0 bases, J shed 3 bases, and the junction held 5 bases outside the gene matches. Germline V gene lookup returns CDR1 DFQATT and CDR2 SNEGSKA (reference sequence). CDR3 nucleotide sequence: TGCAGTGCTAGAGACGGGCTAGCGGGGGTCTACGAGCAGTACTTC. Translated, it gives CSARDGLAGVYEQYF.

The rearrangement links TRBV6-1 to TRBJ2-7; D is possibly TRBD1 (6 bases). Per the germline V gene, CDR1 is MNHNS and CDR2 is SASEGT. Trimming took 10 bases from V and 4 from J, leaving 14 bases between them. The CDR3 runs 12 residues. The CDR3, as DNA: TGTGCCACCCTGGACAGTTTTTACGAGCAGTACTTC. Protein product: CATLDSFYEQYF.

This clonotype was seen more than once but under ten times. The chain recombines TRBV6-2 or TRBV6-3 with TRBJ1-5; 8 bases fit TRBD1. The CDR3 is 19 amino acids. The ends lost 7 bases at V and 0 bases at J; junction bases unmatched: 17. CDR1 is MNHEY, CDR2 SVGEGT, per germline. In nucleotides, the CDR3 is TGTGCCAGCACTTCTCTAAGGACAGGGAGGGGTTATAGCAATCAGCCCCAGCATTTT. Its protein product is CASTSLRTGRGYSNQPQHF.

Here the CDR3 reads CASSQEDASGVYEQYF. The CDR3 DNA reads as TGTGCCAGCAGCCAAGAGGATGCTAGCGGGGTCTACGAGCAGTACTTC. The chain couples TRBV4-2 to TRBJ2-7, with 9 bases fitting TRBD2. The germline gives CDR1 LGHNA, CDR2 YNFKEQ. V trimming: 0 bases; J trimming: 3 bases; junction bases outside the gene matches: 6. The CDR3 runs to 16 residues.

The chain has TRBV24-1 and TRBJ1-2, with TRBD1 matching 7 bases. Unmatched junction bases numbered 3, after V lost 3 bases and J lost 3 bases. The CDR3 extends over 14 amino acids. CDR1 and CDR2 (germline): KGHDR, SFDVKD. CDR3 nucleotides: TGTGCCACCAGTGATCACGACAGGGACTATGGCTACACCTTC. Translated, it gives CATSDHDRDYGYTF.